Shown below are 16 T cell receptor beta chains from a single sample sequenced in a study of identical twins. TCRdb re-called the 5' RACE reads with MiXCR, one entry per CDR3 protein. This sample has some 760,000 distinct CDR3 sequences, with 18% found just once. The same data also contributed to another study, on T cells expressing NK-cell markers.

Specimen: PBMCs. These receptors came from a woman aged 18-29 years in good health.

V is TRBV7-6 and J is TRBJ2-5, with a possible D match to TRBD2 (5 bases). Germline assignment: CDR1 SGHVS and CDR2 FNYEAQ. Trimming took 5 bases from V and 2 from J, leaving 15 bases between them. The CDR3 loop spans 15 amino acids. The CDR3 sequence: CASSTPSRKQETQYF. The CDR3 region has the DNA TGTGCCAGCAGCACACCTAGCCGTAAGCAAGAGACCCAGTACTTC.

This clonotype has more than one count but fewer than ten. The V and J genes are TRBV29-1 and TRBJ2-1, with TRBD2 matching over 9 bases. J gave up 1 base and V 6 bases, and 4 bases lay outside the gene matches. The CDR3 has 14 amino acids. In germline, CDR1 is SQVTM, CDR2 ANQGSEA. CDR3 protein: CSVIAGESYNEQFF. In DNA form, the CDR3 reads TGCAGCGTCATAGCGGGAGAATCCTACAATGAGCAGTTCTTC.

This clonotype showed up just a few times. The CDR3 loop is CSAMGEWAQYF. CDR3 bases: TGCAGTGCAATGGGCGAGTGGGCGCAGTATTTT. This chain joins TRBV20-1 and TRBJ2-3, with D hard to call. Germline CDR1 and CDR2: DFQATT and SNEGSKA (reference sequence). The CDR3 runs 11 residues. Trimming cost V 6 bases and J 10 bases, with 14 bases left between them.

This clonotype was detected a few times. V is TRBV7-2 and J is TRBJ1-2; 7 nucleotides align to TRBD1. The V gene's germline CDR1 is SGHTA and CDR2 FQGNSA. V was clipped by 5 bases and J by 4 bases; unmatched bases: 10. The CDR3 loop spans 15 amino acids. CDR3 protein: CASSPGTETTYGYTF. In DNA form, the CDR3 reads TGTGCCAGCAGCCCAGGGACAGAGACTACCTATGGCTACACCTTC. The full variable domain, rest sourced from reference TRBV7-2 and TRBJ1-2, is GAGVSQSPSNKVTEKGKDVELRCDPISGHTALYWYRQSLGQGLEFLIYFQGNSAPDKSGLPSDRFSAERTGGSVSTLTIQRTQQEDSAVYLCASSPGTETTYGYTFGSGTRLTVV.

The genes are TRBV12-3 or TRBV12-4 and TRBJ2-3; tentatively, D is TRBD2 (6 bases). The V end was cut by 6 bases, the J end by 0 bases, with 13 bases between. The CDR3 sequence is 15 residues long. As DNA, the CDR3 is TGTGCCAGCAGACGTCCGGGACTGAGCACAGATACGCAGTATTTT. This sequence encodes CASRRPGLSTDTQYF.

There are a few counts of this clonotype. The chain uses TRBV20-1 and TRBJ1-2; TRBD1 matches at 11 bases. V gave up 3 bases and J gave up 7 bases; unmatched junction bases: 4. Germline V gene data show CDR1 as DFQATT and CDR2 as SNEGSKA (reference sequence). This CDR3 has 13 residues. CDR3: CSARDRGRFGYTF. The DNA for the CDR3 is TGCAGTGCTAGGGACAGGGGGCGGTTTGGCTACACCTTC.

The V gene is TRBV6-5, the J gene TRBJ2-7; D unclear. CDR3 length equals 15 residues. Per germline, CDR1 MNHEY and CDR2 SVGAGI. V lost 4 bases and J lost 3, with 16 bases in between. CDR3 in amino acids: CASSSPAHRNYEQYF. DNA of the CDR3: TGTGCCAGCAGTTCCCCCGCCCACAGAAACTACGAGCAGTACTTC.

This clonotype was seen a few times. The rearrangement uses TRBV3-1 and TRBJ2-2; D remains ambiguous. This CDR3 has 14 amino acids. V shed 4 bases and J shed 4 bases, with 10 bases lying between them. Germline CDR1 is LGHDT and CDR2 is YNNKEL (reference sequence). DNA for the CDR3: TGTGCCAGCAGCCCTTTTGGATCCACCGGGGAGCTGTTTTTT. Protein product: CASSPFGSTGELFF.

This clonotype was recorded a few times. V usage is TRBV5-1 and J usage is TRBJ2-2; no firm D call. The CDR3 runs to 14 residues. Trimming stripped 1 base from V and 4 bases from J, with 8 bases between. Germline values: CDR1 SGHRS, CDR2 YFSETQ. The CDR3: CASSLRRATGELFF. The CDR3 DNA follows: TGCGCCAGCAGCTTGAGGAGAGCCACCGGGGAGCTGTTTTTT.

In this sample, this clonotype turned up a few times. The chain couples TRBV29-1 to TRBJ1-4, with no clear D. In germline, CDR1 is SQVTM, CDR2 ANQGSEA. The CDR3 runs to 12 residues. Deletions cut 7 bases from V and 10 bases from J, with 16 bases between. The CDR3 DNA is TGCAGCGCTAACTATGCGGACGGAAAACTGTTTTTT. It is translated as CSANYADGKLFF.

This clonotype appeared a few times. The chain carries TRBV7-9 and TRBJ1-6; perhaps TRBD1 as D (5 bases). The germline V and J ends were trimmed by 2 bases and 8 bases, with 19 bases remaining between them. The CDR3 extends over 17 amino acids. Per the germline V gene, CDR1 is SEHNR and CDR2 is FQNEAQ (reference sequence). Written as DNA, the CDR3 is TGTGCCAGCAGCTTAAGTTCTTGGGGCAGGGAGGATTCACCCCTCCACTTT. As protein: CASSLSSWGREDSPLHF.

CDR3 region: CASSVSLAGVGNEQFF. The CDR3 DNA reads as TGTGCCAGCAGCGTAAGCCTAGCGGGAGTTGGCAATGAGCAGTTCTTC. The genes are TRBV9 and TRBJ2-1, with 10 positions matching TRBD2. The germline gives CDR1 SGDLS, CDR2 YYNGEE. This CDR3 is built from 16 residues. Trimming at V came to 1 base and at J to 6 bases, leaving 7 bases not matched to a gene.

CDR3 nucleotide sequence: TGTGCCTGGGTCAGGGGAAGGGGAAACACCGGGGAGCTGTTTTTT. This translates into CAWVRGRGNTGELFF. This chain joins TRBV30 and TRBJ2-2; D may be TRBD1 (6 bases). Germline V lookup: CDR1 GTSNPN, CDR2 SVGIG (reference sequence). Trimming took off 5 bases at V and 2 bases at J, with 15 bases between the two ends. This CDR3 has 15 residues.

This clonotype has a handful of counts. The CDR3 protein is CASSFPGSNYEQYF. CDR3 nucleotide sequence: TGTGCCAGCAGTTTCCCGGGATCCAACTACGAGCAGTACTTC. J is TRBJ2-7 and V is TRBV12-3 or TRBV12-4; D is perhaps TRBD2 (5 bases). The CDR3 spans 14 residues. V lost 3 bases, J lost 3 bases, and 12 bases lay in between.

This clonotype was found a few times. V and J are TRBV13 and TRBJ2-4, with D unclear. This CDR3 has 16 residues. CDR1 PRHDT and CDR2 FYEKMQ come from the germline V gene (reference sequence). V was cut by 0 bases and J by 5 bases, with 14 bases left in between. The chain's CDR3 is CASSLGLPSRENIQYF. The CDR3 nucleotides are TGTGCCAGCAGCTTAGGGCTTCCGAGCCGCGAAAACATTCAGTACTTC.

The chain employs TRBV3-1 and TRBJ2-3; 12 nucleotides line up with TRBD2. Germline V CDR1 and CDR2: LGHDT, YNNKEL (reference sequence). V trimming: 4 bases; J trimming: 7 bases; junction bases outside the gene matches: 3. The CDR3 length is 14 residues. The CDR3: CASSRLAGDHTQYF. The CDR3 DNA is TGTGCCAGCAGCCGACTAGCGGGAGATCATACGCAGTATTTT.